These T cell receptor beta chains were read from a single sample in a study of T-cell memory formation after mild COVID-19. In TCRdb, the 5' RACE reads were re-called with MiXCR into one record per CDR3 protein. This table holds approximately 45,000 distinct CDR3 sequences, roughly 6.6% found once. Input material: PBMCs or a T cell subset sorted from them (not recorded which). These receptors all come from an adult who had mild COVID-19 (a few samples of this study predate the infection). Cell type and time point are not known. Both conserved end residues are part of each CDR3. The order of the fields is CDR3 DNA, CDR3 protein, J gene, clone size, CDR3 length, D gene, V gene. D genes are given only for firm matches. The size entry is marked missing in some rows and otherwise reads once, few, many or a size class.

CDR3nt: TGTGCCAGCAGTCGCGACGTTAATCAGCCCCAGCATTTT
CDR3aa: CASSRDVNQPQHF
j_gene: TRBJ1-5
abundance: .
len: 13
d_gene: .
v_gene: TRBV6-5

CDR3nt: TGTGCCAGCAGTTCGGAAGGGGGCACCGGGGAGCTGTTTTTT
CDR3aa: CASSSEGGTGELFF
j_gene: TRBJ2-2
abundance: many
len: 14
d_gene: .
v_gene: TRBV12-3/TRBV12-4

CDR3nt: TGCAGTGCTGGGGACGCGGGGAACGAGCAGTTCTTC
CDR3aa: CSAGDAGNEQFF
j_gene: TRBJ2-1
abundance: many
len: 12
d_gene: .
v_gene: TRBV20-1

CDR3nt: TGTGCCAGCAGTGAAGTTAGCGGGAGGTCCTACAATGAGCAGTTCTTC
CDR3aa: CASSEVSGRSYNEQFF
j_gene: TRBJ2-1
abundance: few
len: 16
d_gene: TRBD2
v_gene: TRBV2

CDR3nt: TGTGCCAGCAGCCCCGAGACAGGGGTGTTGGGTTTCATTCAGTACTTC
CDR3aa: CASSPETGVLGFIQYF
j_gene: TRBJ2-4
abundance: few
len: 16
d_gene: TRBD1
v_gene: TRBV7-2

CDR3nt: TGTGCCTGGAGTCGTGGGGGGTTCACAGATACGCAGTATTTT
CDR3aa: CAWSRGGFTDTQYF
j_gene: TRBJ2-3
abundance: many
len: 14
d_gene: .
v_gene: TRBV30

CDR3nt: TGTGCCAGCAGCCAAGATAGGACAGGAGGCAAGACTGAAGCTTTCTTT
CDR3aa: CASSQDRTGGKTEAFF
j_gene: TRBJ1-1
abundance: .
len: 16
d_gene: TRBD1
v_gene: TRBV4-2

CDR3nt: TGTGCCAGCAGCTTAGTTCGCTCACGGGGGGGCAACACAGATACGCAGTATTTT
CDR3aa: CASSLVRSRGGNTDTQYF
j_gene: TRBJ2-3
abundance: many
len: 18
d_gene: TRBD2
v_gene: TRBV11-2

CDR3nt: TGTGCCAGCAGCTTTGGGATTGAAGAGACCCAGTACTTC
CDR3aa: CASSFGIEETQYF
j_gene: TRBJ2-5
abundance: .
len: 13
d_gene: .
v_gene: TRBV7-9

CDR3nt: TGCAGTGCTACAACAACCCGGAACACTGAAGCTTTCTTT
CDR3aa: CSATTTRNTEAFF
j_gene: TRBJ1-1
abundance: many
len: 13
d_gene: .
v_gene: TRBV20-1

CDR3nt: TGTGCCAGCAGCGTAAACGCGGGCTCCTACAATGAGCAGTTCTTC
CDR3aa: CASSVNAGSYNEQFF
j_gene: TRBJ2-1
abundance: many
len: 15
d_gene: .
v_gene: TRBV9

CDR3nt: TGTGCCAGTGCCGGCGACAGGCTTGGAGAAAAACTGTTTTTT
CDR3aa: CASAGDRLGEKLFF
j_gene: TRBJ1-4
abundance: few
len: 14
d_gene: .
v_gene: TRBV19

CDR3nt: TGTGCCAGCAGCTTAGTTTCCAGCGGGATAAGCACAGATACGCAGTATTTT
CDR3aa: CASSLVSSGISTDTQYF
j_gene: TRBJ2-3
abundance: .
len: 17
d_gene: TRBD2
v_gene: TRBV7-2

CDR3nt: TGCGCCAGCAGAGCAGCGGTGAGCTCCTACGAGCAGTACTTC
CDR3aa: CASRAAVSSYEQYF
j_gene: TRBJ2-7
abundance: many
len: 14
d_gene: .
v_gene: TRBV5-1

CDR3nt: TGTGCCAGCAGCCATGGACAGGGGGGCACTGAAGCTTTCTTT
CDR3aa: CASSHGQGGTEAFF
j_gene: TRBJ1-1
abundance: many
len: 14
d_gene: TRBD1
v_gene: TRBV7-9

CDR3nt: TGTGCCAGCAGGGGGGGCCCAGATACGCAGTATTTT
CDR3aa: CASRGGPDTQYF
j_gene: TRBJ2-3
abundance: many
len: 12
d_gene: .
v_gene: TRBV6-6

CDR3nt: TGTGCCAGCAGTTTCAGACAGGCGTACAGAGAGACCCAGTACTTC
CDR3aa: CASSFRQAYRETQYF
j_gene: TRBJ2-5
abundance: many
len: 15
d_gene: .
v_gene: TRBV6-5

CDR3nt: TGCGCCAGCAGCCCACGGAATGCTAACTATGGCTACACCTTC
CDR3aa: CASSPRNANYGYTF
j_gene: TRBJ1-2
abundance: many
len: 14
d_gene: .
v_gene: TRBV5-1

CDR3nt: TGTGCCAGTAGTCAACAGGGTTACACCGGGGAGCTGTTTTTT
CDR3aa: CASSQQGYTGELFF
j_gene: TRBJ2-2
abundance: .
len: 14
d_gene: .
v_gene: TRBV19

CDR3nt: TGTGCCAGCAGTTACTCCGTTCAATATGGCTACACCTTC
CDR3aa: CASSYSVQYGYTF
j_gene: TRBJ1-2
abundance: few
len: 13
d_gene: .
v_gene: TRBV6-2/TRBV6-3

CDR3nt: TGTGCCAGCAATGTCCAGGGGGGTGGAGGAAACACCATATATTTT
CDR3aa: CASNVQGGGGNTIYF
j_gene: TRBJ1-3
abundance: .
len: 15
d_gene: TRBD1
v_gene: TRBV12-3/TRBV12-4

CDR3nt: TGTGCCCCAAGGTCGGGGGCGTATGGCTACACCTTC
CDR3aa: CAPRSGAYGYTF
j_gene: TRBJ1-2
abundance: many
len: 12
d_gene: .
v_gene: TRBV7-2

CDR3nt: TGTGCCAGCAGATCTGACAGGGGGAGGTACAATGAGCAGTTCTTC
CDR3aa: CASRSDRGRYNEQFF
j_gene: TRBJ2-1
abundance: .
len: 15
d_gene: TRBD1
v_gene: TRBV6-5

CDR3nt: TGTGCCAGCAGTTCGGCCTCGCCTGGGGCCAACGTCCTGACTTTC
CDR3aa: CASSSASPGANVLTF
j_gene: TRBJ2-6
abundance: many
len: 15
d_gene: .
v_gene: TRBV27

CDR3nt: TGCAGTGCTAGTCCGACTGCACCCAAGCAGTACTTC
CDR3aa: CSASPTAPKQYF
j_gene: TRBJ2-7
abundance: many
len: 12
d_gene: .
v_gene: TRBV20-1

CDR3nt: TGTGCTAGCAGCTTAGCGGCAGGGGGCGAAAACTATGGCTACACCTTC
CDR3aa: CASSLAAGGENYGYTF
j_gene: TRBJ1-2
abundance: many
len: 16
d_gene: TRBD1
v_gene: TRBV7-7

CDR3nt: TGCAGTGCTGGGATCCGGGAAAAGGGCACAGATACGCAGTATTTT
CDR3aa: CSAGIREKGTDTQYF
j_gene: TRBJ2-3
abundance: many
len: 15
d_gene: .
v_gene: TRBV20-1

CDR3nt: TGCGCCAGCAGCCATGACGCAAGTGGTGAGCAGTTCTTC
CDR3aa: CASSHDASGEQFF
j_gene: TRBJ2-1
abundance: .
len: 13
d_gene: .
v_gene: TRBV4-3